Sequencing of this T cell receptor (beta chain) was carried out in a study of T-cell reconstitution after alpha-beta-depleted transplantation in children. Unique molecular identifiers tagged the TCRbeta library. MiXCR, applied by TCRdb to the PCR reads, yields one record per CDR3 protein. The table has approximately 520,000 distinct CDR3 sequences, over 25% seen once. This receptor was obtained from a human donor who donated a stem cell graft to a child with aplastic anemia. This sample comprised PBMCs from the stem cell graft donor, obtained from the stem cell graft.

The CDR3 region has the DNA TGTGCCAGCAGTCCGGGCCCGTGGTATGGCTACACCTTC. Translating gives CASSPGPWYGYTF. This chain joins TRBV12-3 or TRBV12-4 and TRBJ1-2; D uncertain. The V end was cut by 5 bases, the J end by 5 bases, with 12 bases between. The CDR3 contains 13 residues.